Each of the 23 T cell receptor beta chains below was sequenced from the same sample in a study of cytomegalovirus exposure and HLA in healthy donors. Amplification used 60 Vbeta primers and 13 Jbeta primers. Repertoires were generated with immunoSEQ multiplex PCR, while TCRdb's copy carries only in-frame clones and drops some. The sample comprises about 95,000 clones, 75% to 85% of which are singletons, and around 3.2% rests with the top ten. Sequences were obtained from PBMCs. The receptors were gathered from a man aged 30 to 39 in good health and CMV-seropositive.

The V gene is TRBV5-1, the J gene TRBJ2-7; no reliable D call. The germline V gene has CDR1 SGHRS and CDR2 YFSETQ. Trimming removed 4 bases from V and 10 bases from J, with 27 bases in between. CDR3 length equals 16 residues. Here the CDR3 DNA reads TGCGCCAGCAGCCACCGGTTAATGGGCAGAGAAGTGGCCCAGTACTTC. Translation gives CASSHRLMGREVAQYF.

The V and J genes are TRBV4-2 and TRBJ2-5, with D possibly matching TRBD2 (5 bases). CDR1 is LGHNA, CDR2 YNFKEQ, per germline. CDR3 length: 16 amino acids. Trimming left V 4 bases short and J 5 bases short, with 20 bases between. CDR3 coding DNA: TGTGCCAGCAGCCCCCCGGGGAGCGGACCAACCGAGACCCAGTACTTC. Protein: CASSPPGSGPTETQYF.

In its sample, this clone was seen a few times. The chain recombines TRBV10-3 with TRBJ2-7; 10 nucleotides line up with TRBD2. This CDR3 spans 15 amino acids. Germline CDR1 is ENHRY and CDR2 is SYGVKD. V gave up 4 bases and J gave up 2 bases; unmatched junction bases: 5. CDR3 nucleotides: TGTGCCATCAGTGGGGGACTAGCGCCGACCTACGAGCAGTACTTC. Protein product: CAISGGLAPTYEQYF.

V usage is TRBV6-6 and J usage is TRBJ2-5; D may be TRBD1 (6 bases). Germline CDR1 is MNHNY and CDR2 is SVGAGI (reference sequence). CDR3 size: 14 residues. Trimming took off 5 bases at V and 1 base at J, with 11 bases between the two ends. The CDR3 DNA follows: TGTGCCAGCAGTAGTCAGGGGCCCCAAGAGACCCAGTACTTC. Translating it yields CASSSQGPQETQYF.

The J gene is TRBJ1-1, the V gene TRBV5-1; 10 positions agree with TRBD1. The CDR3 length is 17 residues. With 5 bases clipped from V and 0 bases from J, the junction kept 10 bases outside the gene matches. The germline gives CDR1 SGHRS, CDR2 YFSETQ. CDR3 amino acids: CASRATGGVQLNTEAFF. As DNA, the CDR3 is TGCGCCAGCAGAGCGACAGGGGGCGTTCAGTTGAACACTGAAGCTTTCTTT.

The sample holds a few counts of this clone. The chain carries TRBV5-6 and TRBJ1-3; D ambiguous. Germline CDR1 SGHDT, CDR2 YYEEEE. The CDR3 runs 18 residues. V lost 1 base and J 2 bases, leaving 19 bases between the germline ends. The CDR3 DNA reads as TGTGCCAGCAGCTTGAGCCCAACAGTTGTTCTTCCTGGAAACACCATATATTTT. This translates into CASSLSPTVVLPGNTIYF.

V is TRBV4-1 and J is TRBJ2-7, with D perhaps matching TRBD2 (6 bases). Per the germline V gene, CDR1 is MGHRA and CDR2 is YSYEKL. The CDR3 has 14 amino acids. Trimming left V 1 base short and J 6 bases short, with 13 bases between. CDR3 nucleotides: TGCGCCAGCAGCCAAGGGGAGGCTCAGGGCGAGCAGTACTTC. Its protein product is CASSQGEAQGEQYF.

The chain couples TRBV7-9 to TRBJ1-6; no firm D call. This CDR3 spans 14 amino acids. Germline V gene data show CDR1 as SEHNR and CDR2 as FQNEAQ (reference sequence). V shed 2 bases and J shed 10 bases, with 12 bases lying between them. Here the CDR3 reads CASSLSEGGSPLHF. CDR3 DNA sequence: TGTGCCAGCAGCTTATCGGAGGGCGGGTCACCCCTCCACTTT.

The gene calls are TRBV6-5 and TRBJ2-4, with D maybe TRBD1 (6 bases). The V and J ends lost 5 bases and 2 bases respectively, with 10 bases between them. Germline V lookup: CDR1 MNHEY, CDR2 SVGAGI. CDR3 length: 14 residues. The CDR3 sequence: CASSDTGTKNIQYF. The DNA for the CDR3 is TGTGCCAGCAGTGATACAGGGACCAAAAACATTCAGTACTTC.

This chain links TRBV6-5 with TRBJ2-7; no clear D. Trimming cost V 0 bases and J 1 base, with 7 bases left between them. Per germline, CDR1 MNHEY and CDR2 SVGAGI. The length of the CDR3 is 14 residues. CDR3 in amino acids: CASSYSYSSYEQYF. CDR3 nucleotides: TGTGCCAGCAGTTACTCGTACAGTTCCTACGAGCAGTACTTC.

This clone was observed once. The chain links TRBV19 to TRBJ2-1; a possible D gene is TRBD2 (5 bases). Trimming cost V 6 bases and J 2 bases, with 11 bases left between them. Germline V gene data show CDR1 as LNHDA and CDR2 as SQIVND (reference sequence). The CDR3 runs 14 residues. CDR3 protein: CASRPGNTYNEQFF. CDR3 DNA sequence: TGTGCCAGTAGACCCGGGAATACCTACAATGAGCAGTTCTTC.

The gene calls are TRBV11-1 and TRBJ2-3; D is unclear. CDR1 SGHAT and CDR2 FQDESV come from the germline V gene (reference sequence). The CDR3 runs to 12 residues. Trimming stripped 6 bases from V and 4 bases from J, with 8 bases between. CDR3 sequence reads: CASSHQADTQYF. The CDR3 DNA reads as TGTGCCAGCAGTCATCAGGCAGATACGCAGTATTTT.

The chain has TRBV15 and TRBJ1-5; D is possibly TRBD1 (6 bases). Germline V gene sequence: CDR1 LNHNV, CDR2 YYDKDF (reference sequence). Trimming removed 0 bases from V and 5 bases from J, with 17 bases in between. CDR3 length: 17 residues. This CDR3 reads CATSRELDRRTYQPQHF. The CDR3 nucleotides read TGTGCCACCAGCAGAGAGTTAGACAGGAGGACCTATCAGCCCCAGCATTTT.

The rearrangement joins TRBV11-2 to TRBJ2-7, with 7 positions matching TRBD1. The length of the CDR3 is 13 residues. Germline values: CDR1 SGHAT, CDR2 FQNNGV. V gave up 9 bases and J gave up 3 bases; unmatched junction bases: 8. In DNA, the CDR3 is TGTGCCAGTAAACACGGGGACAGCTACGAGCAGTACTTC. This gives the protein CASKHGDSYEQYF.

The genes are TRBV10-3 and TRBJ2-3; 10 nucleotides line up with TRBD1. The CDR3 length is 16 residues. J gave up 5 bases and V 3 bases, and 8 bases lay outside the gene matches. Germline CDR1 ENHRY, CDR2 SYGVKD. The CDR3 region is CAISERGTGEGDTQYF. The CDR3 DNA reads as TGTGCCATCAGTGAACGAGGGACAGGGGAAGGAGATACGCAGTATTTT.

The chain recombines TRBV30 with TRBJ2-7; 7 bases map to TRBD2. Germline V gene lookup returns CDR1 GTSNPN and CDR2 SVGIG (reference sequence). CDR3 length: 14 amino acids. The trim removed 5 bases at V and 0 bases at J, leaving 7 bases unmatched. CDR3 sequence reads: CAWGEGGISYEQYF. CDR3 nucleotide sequence: TGTGCCTGGGGGGAGGGCGGGATCTCCTACGAGCAGTACTTC.

This clone appeared a few times. The chain is built from TRBV6-5 and TRBJ2-7, with 7 bases lining up with TRBD1. The trim removed 7 bases at V and 7 bases at J, leaving 10 bases unmatched. The CDR3 totals 13 residues. Germline V gene sequence: CDR1 MNHEY, CDR2 SVGAGI. The CDR3 bases are TGTGCCAGCACCCACAGGGGAAGTTTAGAGCAGTACTTC. The encoded protein is CASTHRGSLEQYF.

The J gene is TRBJ2-1, the V gene TRBV30, with unresolved D. The CDR3 is 11 residues long. Germline assignment: CDR1 GTSNPN and CDR2 SVGIG (reference sequence). Trimming stripped 2 bases from V and 8 bases from J, with 7 bases between. The CDR3, as DNA: TGTGCCTGGAGTAGACTTGATGAGCAGTTCTTC. It yields the protein CAWSRLDEQFF.

Only one count was recorded for this clone. The chain joins TRBV30 to TRBJ1-5, with TRBD1 matching over 9 bases. CDR3 length: 15 amino acids. Germline CDR1 is GTSNPN and CDR2 is SVGIG (reference sequence). After removal of 0 bases from V and 7 bases from J, the junction contained 7 bases not matched to a gene. The CDR3 coding sequence is TGTGCCTGGAGTGTAAGGACAGGGGTGAAACAGCCCCAGCATTTT. It is translated as CAWSVRTGVKQPQHF. Full variable domain (outside the CDR3, taken from reference TRBV30 and TRBJ1-5): SQTIHQWPATLVQPVGSPLSLECTVEGTSNPNLYWYRQAAGRGLQLLFYSVGIGQISSEVPQNLSASRPQDRQFILSSKKLLLSDSGFYLCAWSVRTGVKQPQHFGDGTRLSIL.

V usage is TRBV2 and J usage is TRBJ1-5, with D hard to call. Trimming shortened V by 6 bases and J by 7 bases, and 10 bases separated the two germline ends. This CDR3 contains 12 residues. From germline, CDR1 is SNHLY and CDR2 FYNNEI. CDR3 bases: TGTGCCAGCAGAACCCGAGAGCAGCCCCAGCATTTT. This gives the protein CASRTREQPQHF.

This clone was recorded only once. The rearrangement joins TRBV7-2 to TRBJ2-7; 9 nucleotides align to TRBD1. The V gene end was trimmed by 3 bases and the J gene end by 5 bases; junction bases not matched to a gene: 5. Germline V gene lookup returns CDR1 SGHTA and CDR2 FQGNSA. The CDR3 has 14 residues. The CDR3 region is CASSFGQGYDEQYF. CDR3 sequence (DNA): TGTGCCAGCAGCTTCGGACAGGGGTATGACGAGCAGTACTTC.

CDR3 DNA sequence: TGCGCCAGCAGCTTGCGGGGGGGGAACAATGAGCAGTTCTTC. Translation gives CASSLRGGNNEQFF. The chain joins TRBV5-1 to TRBJ2-1; 8 bases match TRBD2. With 1 base clipped from V and 5 bases from J, the junction kept 2 bases outside the gene matches. The CDR3 spans 14 residues. CDR1 and CDR2 (germline): SGHRS, YFSETQ. The full variable domain, rest sourced from reference TRBV5-1 and TRBJ2-1, is KAGVTQTPRYLIKTRGQQVTLSCSPISGHRSVSWYQQTPGQGLQFLFEYFSETQRNKGNFPGRFSGRQFSNSRSEMNVSTLELGDSALYLCASSLRGGNNEQFFGPGTRLTVL.

The chain couples TRBV2 to TRBJ2-3, with 9 nucleotides matching TRBD1. The CDR3 consists of 13 residues. CDR1 and CDR2 (germline): SNHLY, FYNNEI. V shed 9 bases, J shed 4 bases, and the junction held 5 bases outside the gene matches. The CDR3 DNA reads TGTGCCAGGGGGGACAGGGAGGCAGATACGCAGTATTTT. Translation gives CARGDREADTQYF.